Shown below are 16 T cell receptor beta chains from a single sample sequenced in a study of blood T cell repertoires in COVID-19. The assay was immunoSEQ multiplex PCR, and TCRdb's table has in-frame clones only and misses some. This table holds some 190,000 clones, roughly 88% found once. Sequences were obtained from peripheral blood. Receptors originate from a young man with active or convalescent COVID-19.

V and J are TRBV10-3 and TRBJ1-2; 7 positions agree with TRBD1. This CDR3 is built from 12 residues. J gave up 8 bases and V 9 bases, and 9 bases lay outside the gene matches. Germline CDR1 and CDR2: ENHRY and SYGVKD. The CDR3 region is CAINGQVEGYTF. CDR3 coding DNA: TGTGCCATAAACGGACAGGTGGAGGGCTACACCTTC.

The J gene is TRBJ2-5, the V gene TRBV7-3, with TRBD1 matching over 7 bases. With 5 bases clipped from V and 3 bases from J, the junction kept 9 bases outside the gene matches. This CDR3 region has 15 residues. Germline lookup yields CDR1 SGHTA and CDR2 FQGTGA. The CDR3 DNA reads as TGTGCCAGCAGCCCCAGGGGTGGGACAGAAGAGACCCAGTACTTC. Amino acids: CASSPRGGTEETQYF. Full variable domain (rest looked up from reference TRBV7-3 and TRBJ2-5): GAGVSQTPSNKVTEKGKYVELRCDPISGHTALYWYRQSLGQGPEFLIYFQGTGAADDSGLPNDRFFAVRPEGSVSTLKIQRTERGDSAVYLCASSPRGGTEETQYFGPGTRLLVL.

The J gene is TRBJ1-2, the V gene TRBV28, with D unresolved. From germline, CDR1 is MDHEN and CDR2 SYDVKM. V lost 3 bases and J 4 bases, leaving 15 bases between the germline ends. The CDR3 runs 15 residues. CDR3 sequence reads: CASSFWRSSGYGYTF. CDR3 nucleotides: TGTGCCAGCAGTTTCTGGCGGAGCTCTGGCTATGGCTACACCTTC.

The rearrangement links TRBV4-3 to TRBJ2-1; 9 bases are shared with TRBD2. V lost 0 bases and J lost 14; bases outside the gene matches: 14. The CDR3 sequence is 16 residues long. Germline V CDR1 and CDR2: LGHNA, YSLEER. This CDR3 is CASSQDIGAGGETEFF. In nucleotides, the CDR3 is TGCGCCAGCAGCCAAGATATTGGGGCGGGAGGGGAGACGGAGTTCTTC.

The rearrangement links TRBV28 to TRBJ1-2; possible D gene TRBD1, 6 bases. V was cut by 5 bases and J by 4 bases, with 8 bases left in between. This CDR3 region has 12 residues. Germline V CDR1 and CDR2: MDHEN, SYDVKM. The CDR3 spells CASSRGFYGYTF. CDR3 bases: TGTGCCAGCAGTAGGGGGTTCTATGGCTACACCTTC.

The rearrangement joins TRBV9 to TRBJ2-7; TRBD2 is a possible D gene (6 bases). Trimming removed 4 bases at V and 2 bases at J, with 19 bases between. The CDR3 runs to 16 residues. Germline V gene sequence: CDR1 SGDLS, CDR2 YYNGEE. CDR3 bases: TGTGCCAGCAGCCCCGGAGGGCGGCCCAGCGCCTACGAGCAGTACTTC. This codes for CASSPGGRPSAYEQYF. Together with reference TRBV9 and TRBJ2-7, the CDR3 gives the full variable domain: DSGVTQTPKHLITATGQRVTLRCSPRSGDLSVYWYQQSLDQGLQFLIQYYNGEERAKGNILERFSAQQFPDLHSELNLSSLELGDSALYFCASSPGGRPSAYEQYFGPGTRLTVT.

This clone showed up many times. The chain links TRBV10-3 to TRBJ2-7; 8 nucleotides align to TRBD1. Germline CDR1 is ENHRY and CDR2 is SYGVKD. The CDR3 runs 13 residues. Germline trimming cut 6 bases from V and 6 bases from J; bases unmatched to any gene: 7. The CDR3 coding sequence is TGTGCCATCAGGGACCGGACAGGGAGCGAGCAGTACTTC. It translates to CAIRDRTGSEQYF.

J is TRBJ2-5 and V is TRBV7-3; 12 bases line up with TRBD1. CDR1 SGHTA and CDR2 FQGTGA come from the germline V gene. Germline trimming cut 5 bases from V and 4 bases from J; bases unmatched to any gene: 5. This CDR3 is 15 amino acids long. CDR3 sequence reads: CASSIGTGGGETQYF. CDR3 coding DNA: TGTGCCAGCAGCATCGGGACAGGGGGCGGAGAGACCCAGTACTTC.

This chain uses TRBV14 with TRBJ2-5; weak D call: TRBD2 (7 bases). The CDR3 runs to 12 residues. Germline CDR1 SGHDN, CDR2 FVKESK. The V end lost 4 bases, the J end lost 8 bases, and 11 bases lay between the germline ends. The CDR3 protein is CASSPGGPTQYF. The CDR3 DNA is TGTGCCAGCAGCCCGGGGGGCCCCACCCAGTACTTC.

V usage is TRBV5-1 and J usage is TRBJ2-1, with 7 bases identical to TRBD1. With V trimmed by 0 bases and J by 2 bases, 2 bases remained unmatched. The V gene's germline CDR1 is SGHRS and CDR2 YFSETQ. The CDR3 has 15 amino acids. The CDR3 sequence: CASSLVQGAYNEQFF. In nucleotides, the CDR3 is TGCGCCAGCAGCTTGGTCCAGGGGGCCTACAATGAGCAGTTCTTC.

The chain is built from TRBV27 and TRBJ2-7, with 12 bases lining up with TRBD2. V was clipped by 5 bases and J by 7 bases; unmatched bases: 9. Germline loops: CDR1 MNHEY, CDR2 SMNVEV (reference sequence). The length of the CDR3 is 15 residues. DNA for the CDR3: TGTGCCAGCAGTCCTCTTTCTAGCGGGAGGGGAGAGCAGTACTTC. Translating gives CASSPLSSGRGEQYF.

This clone was counted between two and nine times. The chain couples TRBV3-1 (or the pseudogene TRBV3-2) to TRBJ1-2; D not certain. Germline loops: CDR1 LGHDT, CDR2 YNNKEL (reference sequence). The V end was cut by 4 bases, the J end by 2 bases, with 8 bases between. The length of the CDR3 is 13 residues. Here the CDR3 reads CASSPMRNYGYTF. CDR3 bases: TGTGCCAGCAGCCCTATGCGGAACTATGGCTACACCTTC.

The chain combines TRBV9 with TRBJ1-1; D not resolved. V shed 4 bases and J shed 0 bases, with 4 bases lying between them. The CDR3 contains 12 residues. Looked up from germline, CDR1 is SGDLS and CDR2 is YYNGEE. For the CDR3, the DNA is TGTGCCAGCAGCCCCGTGAACACTGAAGCTTTCTTT. Protein sequence: CASSPVNTEAFF.

The table lists this clone with many counts. The J gene is TRBJ2-1, the V gene TRBV10-1, with unresolved D. The germline V and J ends were trimmed by 2 bases and 4 bases, with 9 bases remaining between them. CDR1 is WNHNN and CDR2 is SYGVQD in the germline V gene (reference sequence). This CDR3 is 14 amino acids long. This chain's CDR3 is CASSEGLEYNEQFF. The CDR3 region has the DNA TGCGCCAGCAGTGAGGGTCTGGAGTACAATGAGCAGTTCTTC.

V gene TRBV6-2 or TRBV6-3 combines with J gene TRBJ2-7; 9 positions match TRBD2. Germline V CDR1 and CDR2: MNHEY, SVGEGT. This CDR3 spans 15 amino acids. The V gene end was trimmed by 6 bases and the J gene end by 5 bases; junction bases not matched to a gene: 11. The CDR3 DNA sequence: TGTGCCAGCAGCCGTCGGCTAGCGGGATCCCACGAGCAGTACTTC. It is translated as CASSRRLAGSHEQYF.

The chain uses TRBV27 and TRBJ2-5, with TRBD1 as a possible D gene (6 bases). V lost 2 bases and J lost 5, with 12 bases in between. The CDR3 length is 14 residues. Germline CDR1 is MNHEY and CDR2 is SMNVEV (reference sequence). CDR3 in amino acids: CASSLRAGEETQYF. In nucleotides, the CDR3 is TGTGCCAGCAGTTTAAGGGCAGGGGAGGAGACCCAGTACTTC.